One and the same sample provided the 17 T cell receptor beta chains below, sequenced in a study of cytomegalovirus exposure and HLA in healthy donors. With 60 Vbeta and 13 Jbeta primers, the PCR was carried out. Sequencing was performed with immunoSEQ multiplex PCR; in TCRdb, only in-frame clones are kept and a portion is missing. The sample lists around 120,000 clones; 77% were seen once. The sequenced material came from PBMCs. These receptors all come from a man aged 45-65 years in good health and CMV-seropositive.

This chain connects TRBV6-1 to TRBJ2-1, with D possibly being TRBD1 (5 bases). The germline gives CDR1 MNHNS, CDR2 SASEGT. The CDR3 extends over 12 amino acids. Trimming shortened V by 8 bases and J by 7 bases, and 12 bases separated the two germline ends. The CDR3 coding sequence is TGTGCCAGCGTCAAGGGGTGGAATGAGCAGTTCTTC. It specifies CASVKGWNEQFF.

This chain uses TRBV14 with TRBJ2-5; 7 bases match TRBD1. The CDR3 consists of 14 residues. V trimming: 2 bases; J trimming: 6 bases; junction bases outside the gene matches: 6. CDR1 and CDR2 from the germline V gene are SGHDN and FVKESK. CDR3 DNA: TGTGCCAGCAGCCAACCAGGGGGTAGGAAGACCCAGTACTTC. Translated: CASSQPGGRKTQYF.

The V and J genes are TRBV2 and TRBJ2-7; 9 bases map to TRBD1. This CDR3 has 15 residues. CDR1 and CDR2 (germline): SNHLY, FYNNEI. V shed 2 bases, J shed 7 bases, and the junction held 9 bases outside the gene matches. CDR3 nucleotides: TGTGCCAGCAGTGAACGGGGGACAGGGCTGATGGAGCAGTACTTC. The encoded protein is CASSERGTGLMEQYF.

V is TRBV11-2 and J is TRBJ2-5, with 7 nucleotides matching TRBD2. CDR3 length: 14 residues. CDR1 is SGHAT and CDR2 is FQNNGV in the germline V gene. Trimming cost V 4 bases and J 4 bases; bases outside gene matches: 6. CDR3 coding DNA: TGTGCCAGCAGCTCCTCGTCGGGGGGAGAGACCCAGTACTTC. It is translated as CASSSSSGGETQYF.

The chain has TRBV5-6 and TRBJ1-2; possibly TRBD1 for D (5 bases). CDR1 is SGHDT, CDR2 YYEEEE, per germline. Trimming took 7 bases from V and 4 from J, leaving 17 bases between them. The CDR3 contains 14 residues. CDR3 sequence: CASAGFGGGYGYTF. In DNA, the CDR3 is TGTGCCAGCGCCGGTTTCGGGGGAGGCTATGGCTACACCTTC.

V is TRBV29-1 and J is TRBJ1-1; D gene uncertain. This CDR3 region has 12 residues. V shed 6 bases and J shed 2 bases, with 10 bases lying between them. The germline V gene encodes CDR1 SQVTM and CDR2 ANQGSEA. CDR3 nucleotides: TGCAGCGTGGAGGAGGTCAACACTGAAGCTTTCTTT. Translating gives CSVEEVNTEAFF.

The chain carries TRBV6-5 and TRBJ1-2; TRBD1 aligns across 9 bases. Unmatched junction bases numbered 6, after V lost 6 bases and J lost 4 bases. CDR3 length equals 14 residues. CDR1 and CDR2 (germline): MNHEY, SVGAGI. CDR3 in amino acids: CASRTGQGIYGYTF. The DNA of the CDR3 is TGTGCCAGCAGAACCGGACAGGGGATCTATGGCTACACCTTC.

This clone was observed a handful of times. V is TRBV28 and J is TRBJ2-2; D is uncertain. V was clipped by 3 bases and J by 0 bases, with 8 bases between them. Per the germline V gene, CDR1 is MDHEN and CDR2 is SYDVKM. This CDR3 has 15 amino acids. The CDR3 loop is CASSFRRPNTGELFF. The CDR3 nucleotides read TGTGCCAGCAGTTTTAGGCGGCCGAACACCGGGGAGCTGTTTTTT.

The DNA of the CDR3 is TGTGCCAGCAGCCGAACCGGGACAGGGCACTACGAGCAGTACTTC. It codes for CASSRTGTGHYEQYF. The chain recombines TRBV14 with TRBJ2-7; 9 bases fit TRBD1. The CDR3 loop spans 15 amino acids. V lost 4 bases to trimming and J lost 3 bases; unmatched junction nucleotides: 7. Germline V gene sequence: CDR1 SGHDN, CDR2 FVKESK. Full variable domain (remainder filled in from reference TRBV14 and TRBJ2-7): EAGVTQFPSHSVIEKGQTVTLRCDPISGHDNLYWYRRVMGKEIKFLLHFVKESKQDESGMPNNRFLAERTGGTYSTLKVQPAELEDSGVYFCASSRTGTGHYEQYFGPGTRLTVT.

This clone appeared a few times. The V gene is TRBV6-5, the J gene TRBJ1-1; 7 nucleotides align to TRBD1. The CDR3 loop spans 15 amino acids. Germline-derived CDR1 and CDR2 are MNHEY and SVGAGI. Trimming cost V 5 bases and J 3 bases; bases outside gene matches: 9. Here the CDR3 DNA reads TGTGCCAGCAGTACCCGGACAGGTGGGTACACTGAAGCTTTCTTT. This gives the protein CASSTRTGGYTEAFF.

V is TRBV29-1 and J is TRBJ1-2, with TRBD1 identical over 10 bases. The germline V gene encodes CDR1 SQVTM and CDR2 ANQGSEA. V lost 7 bases, J lost 7 bases, and 12 bases stayed unmatched. The length of the CDR3 is 14 residues. The CDR3 loop reads CSDSPGQGISGYTF. CDR3 DNA: TGCAGCGATAGCCCGGGACAGGGGATCTCTGGCTACACCTTC.

J is TRBJ2-5 and V is TRBV4-1; 7 bases map to TRBD1. The CDR3 covers 16 residues. The V segment lost 0 bases and the J segment 5 bases; nucleotides outside the gene matches: 9. In germline, CDR1 is MGHRA, CDR2 YSYEKL. CDR3 protein: CASSQDLGRGKETQYF. CDR3 bases: TGCGCCAGCAGCCAAGATCTAGGCAGGGGGAAGGAGACCCAGTACTTC.

The rearrangement links TRBV29-1 to TRBJ2-5; TRBD1 agrees at 7 bases. This CDR3 has 13 amino acids. Looked up from germline, CDR1 is SQVTM and CDR2 is ANQGSEA. The junction had 2 bases not matched to a gene; V was cut back by 3 bases and J by 1 base. The CDR3: CSVEGQFQETQYF. CDR3 in DNA: TGCAGCGTTGAGGGACAGTTCCAAGAGACCCAGTACTTC.

In regard to this clone: The same CDR3 can be traced to other DNA sequences in this sample. The V and J genes are TRBV10-1 and TRBJ2-1, with 10 positions matching TRBD2. The V gene's germline CDR1 is WNHNN and CDR2 SYGVQD (reference sequence). The CDR3 loop spans 13 amino acids. V lost 11 bases and J lost 2; bases outside the gene matches: 3. In DNA form, the CDR3 reads TGCGCCTTAGGACTAGCGGCCTACAATGAGCAGTTCTTC. Translation gives CALGLAAYNEQFF.

The CDR3 protein is CASSQEGLAGELFF. Here the CDR3 DNA reads TGCGCCAGCAGCCAAGAGGGACTAGCCGGGGAGCTGTTTTTT. The chain carries TRBV4-3 and TRBJ2-2; 8 nucleotides match TRBD2. The V gene's germline CDR1 is LGHNA and CDR2 YSLEER. The length of the CDR3 is 14 residues. J was trimmed by 6 bases and V by 0 bases; bases with no gene match: 0.

V is TRBV6-1 and J is TRBJ2-7; a weak D match, TRBD1 (5 bases). The germline V and J ends were trimmed by 4 bases and 2 bases, with 6 bases remaining between them. This CDR3 spans 12 amino acids. Germline V lookup: CDR1 MNHNS, CDR2 SASEGT. The CDR3 region is CASSVGAYEQYF. The CDR3 DNA follows: TGTGCCAGCAGTGTAGGGGCCTACGAGCAGTACTTC.

The gene calls are TRBV29-1 and TRBJ2-1, with D perhaps TRBD2 (5 bases). Germline loops: CDR1 SQVTM, CDR2 ANQGSEA. The ends were cut back, 8 bases at V and 0 bases at J, with 11 bases in the middle. The length of the CDR3 is 13 residues. CDR3 in amino acids: CSSGLSSYNEQFF. Written as DNA, the CDR3 is TGCAGCTCAGGACTGAGCTCCTACAATGAGCAGTTCTTC.